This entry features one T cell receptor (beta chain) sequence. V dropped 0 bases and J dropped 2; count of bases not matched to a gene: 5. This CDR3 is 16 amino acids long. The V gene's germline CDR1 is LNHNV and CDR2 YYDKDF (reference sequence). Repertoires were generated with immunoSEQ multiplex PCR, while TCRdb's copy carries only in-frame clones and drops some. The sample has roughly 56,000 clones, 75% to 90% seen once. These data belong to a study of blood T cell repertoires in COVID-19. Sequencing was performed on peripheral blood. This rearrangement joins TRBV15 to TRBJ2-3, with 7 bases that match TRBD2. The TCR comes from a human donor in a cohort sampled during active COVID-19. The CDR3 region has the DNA TGTGCCACCAGCAGAGATCGGGGAGGGATCACAGATACGCAGTATTTT. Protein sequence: CATSRDRGGITDTQYF.